Each of the 25 T cell receptor beta chains below was sequenced from the same sample in a study of blood T cell repertoires in COVID-19. Libraries were prepared by immunoSEQ multiplex PCR; TCRdb keeps only in-frame clonotypes and omits some of them. The sample lists over 35,000 clones, about 81% seen once, with 39% in the top ten. Sequenced sample: peripheral blood. The receptor set was obtained from a man between 35 and 55 years old with active or convalescent COVID-19.

The chain uses TRBV27 and TRBJ1-3; TRBD1 is a possible D gene (5 bases). V lost 0 bases and J 4 bases, leaving 10 bases between the germline ends. Germline values: CDR1 MNHEY, CDR2 SMNVEV (reference sequence). The CDR3 runs to 15 residues. Written as DNA, the CDR3 is TGTGCCAGCAGTTTATCGGGGCTGGGCGGAAACACCATATATTTT. The encoded protein is CASSLSGLGGNTIYF.

As DNA, the CDR3 is TGTGCCAGTAGTCCCTCCTCGACAGGGACCTACGAGCAGTACTTC. Encoded protein: CASSPSSTGTYEQYF. The chain is built from TRBV19 and TRBJ2-7, with 7 bases matching TRBD1. V trimming: 5 bases; J trimming: 2 bases; junction bases outside the gene matches: 9. This CDR3 is 15 amino acids long. The germline gives CDR1 LNHDA, CDR2 SQIVND (reference sequence).

The rearrangement uses TRBV5-6 and TRBJ1-5; possible D gene TRBD1, 5 bases. V was shortened by 3 bases and J by 0 bases, with 13 bases between the two germline ends. Germline V gene lookup returns CDR1 SGHDT and CDR2 YYEEEE. The CDR3 extends over 16 amino acids. CDR3 in amino acids: CASSWGGGNSNQPQHF. The CDR3 DNA reads as TGTGCCAGCAGCTGGGGCGGGGGGAATAGCAATCAGCCCCAGCATTTT.

Notes on this clone: Distinct nucleotide sequences in the sample also encode this CDR3. J is TRBJ2-3 and V is TRBV2; 10 bases line up with TRBD2. V dropped 5 bases and J dropped 3; count of bases not matched to a gene: 5. Germline assignment: CDR1 SNHLY and CDR2 FYNNEI. This CDR3 comprises 15 residues. The DNA for the CDR3 is TGTGCCAGCAGTCCACGGACTAGCGGTACAGATACGCAGTATTTT. Amino acids: CASSPRTSGTDTQYF.

The chain recombines TRBV6-2 or TRBV6-3 with TRBJ2-3; 8 nucleotides match TRBD2. Germline assignment: CDR1 MNHEY and CDR2 SVGEGT. The CDR3 length is 14 residues. J gave up 3 bases and V 2 bases, and 1 base lay outside the gene matches. CDR3: CASSYGTRTDTQYF. CDR3 DNA: TGTGCCAGCAGTTACGGGACTAGAACAGATACGCAGTATTTT.

The J gene is TRBJ1-3, the V gene TRBV7-8; 11 nucleotides line up with TRBD1. This CDR3 comprises 16 residues. Germline V gene sequence: CDR1 SGHVS, CDR2 FQNEAQ. With V trimmed by 4 bases and J by 0 bases, 2 bases remained unmatched. The CDR3 nucleotides read TGTGCCAGCAGCTGGACAGGGGGCAACTCTGGAAACACCATATATTTT. Its protein is CASSWTGGNSGNTIYF. The full variable domain, completed using reference TRBV7-8 and TRBJ1-3, is GAGVSQSPRYKVAKRGQDVALRCDPISGHVSLFWYQQALGQGPEFLTYFQNEAQLDKSGLPSDRFFAERPEGSVSTLKIQRTQQEDSAVYLCASSWTGGNSGNTIYFGEGSWLTVV.

The J gene is TRBJ1-1, the V gene TRBV10-3, with D perhaps TRBD1 (6 bases). With 3 bases removed from V and 1 base from J, the gap between germline ends came to 12 bases. The CDR3 contains 15 residues. Germline V gene sequence: CDR1 ENHRY, CDR2 SYGVKD. This CDR3 reads CAISEGGGGNTEAFF. The CDR3 DNA is TGTGCCATCAGTGAAGGGGGGGGAGGGAACACTGAAGCTTTCTTT.

V usage is TRBV5-4 and J usage is TRBJ2-7, with TRBD1 matching over 10 bases. Trimming removed 4 bases from V and 7 bases from J; junction bases left unmatched: 14. The CDR3 is made up of 16 amino acids. Germline V gene sequence: CDR1 SGHNT, CDR2 YYREEE (reference sequence). CDR3 bases: TGTGCCAGCAGCCCAGCGAACGGACAGGGGGTGTTTGAGCAGTACTTC. Translated: CASSPANGQGVFEQYF.

The chain has TRBV6-2 or TRBV6-3 and TRBJ1-5; D is perhaps TRBD1 (5 bases). V dropped 2 bases and J dropped 6 bases, with 17 bases sitting between them. The CDR3 consists of 16 residues. Germline V lookup: CDR1 MNHEY, CDR2 SVGEGT. The CDR3 here is CASSYMFGGLTQPQHF. The CDR3 DNA reads TGTGCCAGCAGTTACATGTTCGGGGGATTAACTCAGCCCCAGCATTTT.

V usage is TRBV29-1 and J usage is TRBJ1-4, with D unresolved. The V end lost 4 bases, the J end lost 4 bases, and 19 bases lay between the germline ends. This CDR3 comprises 16 residues. From germline, CDR1 is SQVTM and CDR2 ANQGSEA. The chain's CDR3 is CSVGETVGALNEKLFF. The CDR3 DNA sequence: TGCAGCGTTGGGGAGACGGTCGGAGCCCTTAATGAAAAACTGTTTTTT.

V usage is TRBV4-3 and J usage is TRBJ1-4; D might be TRBD1 (5 bases). Between the trimmed V and J ends, which lost 6 bases and 2 bases, there was a span of 7 bases. The germline gives CDR1 LGHNA, CDR2 YSLEER. The CDR3 sequence is 13 residues long. CDR3 region: CASRQATNEKLFF. The CDR3 nucleotides are TGCGCCAGCAGACAGGCCACTAATGAAAAACTGTTTTTT.

CDR3 in DNA: TGTGCCAGCAGTGAAGGCAGGGGGAAGTACGGTGAAGCTTTCTTT. Translated: CASSEGRGKYGEAFF. The chain recombines TRBV6-1 with TRBJ1-1; 7 bases map to TRBD1. The CDR3 spans 15 residues. V dropped 1 base and J dropped 7; count of bases not matched to a gene: 9. The germline gives CDR1 MNHNS, CDR2 SASEGT.

The chain employs TRBV7-2 and TRBJ1-3; TRBD1 might be the D (6 bases). V lost 3 bases, J lost 1 base, and 10 bases lay in between. Germline V gene data show CDR1 as SGHTA and CDR2 as FQGNSA. The CDR3 is 15 amino acids. CDR3 nucleotides: TGTGCCAGCAGCTTTGACAGGACTTCTGGAAACACCATATATTTT. Its protein product is CASSFDRTSGNTIYF.

A few counts support this clone. This chain connects TRBV4-3 to TRBJ2-2; possible D gene TRBD1, 7 bases. This CDR3 spans 15 amino acids. Germline V lookup: CDR1 LGHNA, CDR2 YSLEER. With 1 base removed from V and 5 bases from J, the gap between germline ends came to 11 bases. In DNA, the CDR3 is TGCGCCAGCAGCCAAGCGCCAGGGGGGACCGGGGAGCTGTTTTTT. This translates into CASSQAPGGTGELFF.

This chain links TRBV10-3 with TRBJ1-2, with 7 bases that match TRBD1. Germline CDR1 ENHRY, CDR2 SYGVKD. V was clipped by 6 bases and J by 4 bases; unmatched bases: 8. The CDR3 is 14 residues long. CDR3 sequence (DNA): TGTGCCATCAGGCCTCAAGGGACAGTCTATGGCTACACCTTC. Translated: CAIRPQGTVYGYTF.

This chain uses TRBV27 with TRBJ2-1; a weak D match, TRBD2 (6 bases). V shed 4 bases and J shed 8 bases, with 15 bases lying between them. The CDR3 extends over 14 amino acids. The germline CDR1 and CDR2 sequences are MNHEY and SMNVEV (reference sequence). This chain's CDR3 is CASSSRDLWDEQFF. The CDR3 region has the DNA TGTGCCAGCAGTTCCCGGGACTTATGGGATGAGCAGTTCTTC.

The V gene is TRBV25-1, the J gene TRBJ2-5, with D possibly matching TRBD2 (5 bases). Trimming shortened V by 7 bases and J by 8 bases, and 11 bases separated the two germline ends. Per the germline V gene, CDR1 is MGHDK and CDR2 is SYGVNS. The CDR3 covers 11 residues. The CDR3 coding sequence is TGTGCCAGCACCTGGGGAGATACCCAGTACTTC. Its translation: CASTWGDTQYF.

This clone has a handful of counts. This chain links TRBV28 with TRBJ1-5; D unresolved. Between the trimmed V and J ends, which lost 5 bases and 5 bases, there was a span of 7 bases. Germline V lookup: CDR1 MDHEN, CDR2 SYDVKM. This CDR3 is built from 12 residues. CDR3 region: CASSTTDQPQHF. In DNA, the CDR3 is TGTGCCAGCAGTACGACTGATCAGCCCCAGCATTTT.

The chain uses TRBV30 and TRBJ2-1; 7 bases fit TRBD2. CDR1 is GTSNPN and CDR2 is SVGIG in the germline V gene (reference sequence). With 1 base clipped from V and 0 bases from J, the junction kept 6 bases outside the gene matches. The CDR3 has 16 residues. The CDR3 spells CAWSGAGLSSYNEQFF. The CDR3 DNA follows: TGTGCCTGGAGTGGAGCGGGATTGAGCTCCTACAATGAGCAGTTCTTC.

The V and J genes are TRBV28 and TRBJ2-3, with TRBD2 matching over 8 bases. The V gene end was trimmed by 6 bases and the J gene end by 2 bases; junction bases not matched to a gene: 13. The length of the CDR3 is 17 residues. Germline CDR1 reads MDHEN; CDR2 reads SYDVKM. In nucleotides, the CDR3 is TGTGCCAGCAGGGCCGTTGAAGCGGGGGCCAACACAGATACGCAGTATTTT. It is translated as CASRAVEAGANTDTQYF. The full variable domain, completed using reference TRBV28 and TRBJ2-3, is DVKVTQSSRYLVKRTGEKVFLECVQDMDHENMFWYRQDPGLGLRLIYFSYDVKMKEKGDIPEGYSVSREKKERFSLILESASTNQTSMYLCASRAVEAGANTDTQYFGPGTRLTVL.

This chain uses TRBV6-1 with TRBJ1-5, with unresolved D. V was pared by 2 bases and J by 1 base, with 3 bases between. The CDR3 has 13 amino acids. CDR1 and CDR2 from the germline V gene are MNHNS and SASEGT. For the CDR3, the DNA is TGTGCCAGCAGTGAACAGAGCAATCAGCCCCAGCATTTT. Its translation: CASSEQSNQPQHF.

The rearrangement joins TRBV6-5 to TRBJ2-7; tentatively, D is TRBD2 (6 bases). The CDR3 is 14 amino acids. Trimming left V 5 bases short and J 7 bases short, with 18 bases between. Germline CDR1 is MNHEY and CDR2 is SVGAGI. The CDR3 spells CASSLTGGPGEQYF. CDR3 in DNA: TGTGCCAGCAGTCTTACCGGGGGTCCTGGGGAGCAGTACTTC.

The chain is built from TRBV30 and TRBJ1-1, with 7 bases lining up with TRBD1. The CDR3 contains 12 residues. CDR1 is GTSNPN, CDR2 SVGIG, per germline (reference sequence). Trimming took 2 bases from V and 4 from J; bases not matched to a gene: 1. CDR3 protein: CAWSRDSTEAFF. The CDR3 nucleotides read TGTGCCTGGAGTCGGGACAGCACTGAAGCTTTCTTT. Full variable domain (rest looked up from reference TRBV30 and TRBJ1-1): SQTIHQWPATLVQPVGSPLSLECTVEGTSNPNLYWYRQAAGRGLQLLFYSVGIGQISSEVPQNLSASRPQDRQFILSSKKLLLSDSGFYLCAWSRDSTEAFFGQGTRLTVV.

The CDR3 here is CSVDRGPLYGYTF. DNA of the CDR3: TGCAGCGTGGACAGGGGGCCCCTTTATGGCTACACCTTC. V gene TRBV29-1 combines with J gene TRBJ1-2; 11 bases match TRBD1. Germline CDR1 is SQVTM and CDR2 is ANQGSEA. This CDR3 spans 13 amino acids. V gave up 6 bases and J gave up 5 bases; unmatched junction bases: 5.

This clone was seen only a few times. CDR3: CASSFGLKETQYF. CDR3 nucleotides: TGTGCCAGCAGCTTTGGCCTCAAAGAGACCCAGTACTTC. V is TRBV5-4 and J is TRBJ2-5; D is uncertain. Germline CDR1 and CDR2: SGHNT and YYREEE (reference sequence). The CDR3 has 13 amino acids. The V gene lost 2 bases and the J gene lost 3 bases, with 8 bases spanning the gap.